This T cell receptor (beta chain) was identified in a study of T cell responses to AZD1222 COVID-19 vaccine. CDR1 SEHNR and CDR2 FQNEAQ come from the germline V gene (reference sequence). There are 12 residues in the CDR3. V was pared by 6 bases and J by 8 bases, with 10 bases between. Data came from immunoSEQ multiplex PCR; TCRdb stores just in-frame clones and leaves some out. The table lists 150,000 to 200,000 clones, less than 95% of them singletons, with approximately 0.6% in the top ten. The chain joins TRBV7-9 to TRBJ1-4; tentative D call: TRBD1 (5 bases). The receptor was derived from an adult in good health. The source material was peripheral blood, sampled on day 0 of AZD1222 vaccination. The CDR3 loop reads CASRIEGEKLFF. Here the CDR3 DNA reads TGTGCCAGCAGGATCGAGGGGGAAAAACTGTTTTTT.